The rows below give T cell receptor beta chains drawn from one sample of a study of cytomegalovirus exposure and HLA in healthy donors. Sequenced by immunoSEQ multiplex PCR; TCRdb stores in-frame clones only, minus some. Among over 200,000 clones listed, approximately 83% were seen once. The sample taken for sequencing was PBMCs. The receptors shown here come from a woman younger than 45 in good health and CMV-seropositive. Both conserved end residues are part of each CDR3. The D gene is left open where the match is weak. Clone size is not always given. Where it is, it says once, few, many or a class for expanded clones.

>TRBV4-1|TRBJ1-3|.|.
TGCGCCAGCAGCCAAGGACCACGGGACCCTGGAAACACCATATATTTT
CASSQGPRDPGNTIYF
>TRBV14|TRBJ1-2|.|.
TGTGCCAGTTCGACCGATCAGAGGGGCTACACCTTC
CASSTDQRGYTF
>TRBV11-2|TRBJ2-2|.|.
TGTGCCAGCAGCTTACAGGGTACCGGGGAGCTGTTTTTT
CASSLQGTGELFF
>TRBV6-6|TRBJ2-4|.|.
TGTGCCAGCAGTTTCCCTGCGCTAGCCAAAAACATTCAGTACTTC
CASSFPALAKNIQYF
>TRBV27|TRBJ1-3|.|.
TGTGCCAGCAGTCTACCGGGACCCGGAAACACCATATATTTT
CASSLPGPGNTIYF
>TRBV27|TRBJ2-1|.|.
TGTGCCAGCAGTTTTCATAAGGGGCCTAAGGATGAGCAGTTCTTC
CASSFHKGPKDEQFF
>TRBV30|TRBJ2-2|.|TRBD1
TGTGCCTGGAGTGTAGGGACAGGGATCGGGGAGCTGTTTTTT
CAWSVGTGIGELFF
>TRBV5-5|TRBJ2-5|.|.
TGTGCCAGCAGCTCGAGACGGGGGCCGTACCAAGAGACCCAGTACTTC
CASSSRRGPYQETQYF
>TRBV6-7|TRBJ1-1|.|.
TGTGCCAGCAGTTACTCGTTCTCCGCCCAGGAGGAAAACACTGAAGCTTTCTTT
CASSYSFSAQEENTEAFF
>TRBV28|TRBJ1-2|once|.
TGTGCCAGCAGTTCGCTAAGAGGACCCCGCTATGGCTACACCTTC
CASSSLRGPRYGYTF
>TRBV4-3|TRBJ1-1|.|.
TGCGCCAGCAGCGGAAGACCAGCGCCAGGGGCCCTGAACACTGAAGCTTTCTTT
CASSGRPAPGALNTEAFF
>TRBV30|TRBJ2-3|.|.
TGTGCCTGGCGATCTCCCGATACGCAGTATTTT
CAWRSPDTQYF
>TRBV5-1|TRBJ2-7|.|.
TGCGCCAGCAGCTTCAGGGGCAGCGACGAGCAGTACTTC
CASSFRGSDEQYF
>TRBV5-8|TRBJ2-6|.|.
TGTGCCAGCAGCTTGGTGGGTTCTGGGGCCAACGTCCTGACTTTC
CASSLVGSGANVLTF
>TRBV7-7|TRBJ1-1|.|.
TGTGCTAGCAGTCAAGAGGGACACAAGAATGAAGCTTTCTTT
CASSQEGHKNEAFF
>TRBV19|TRBJ1-5|.|TRBD1
TGTGCCAGTACGGCCAGGGGGCGTCGGAATCAGCCCCAGCATTTT
CASTARGRRNQPQHF
>TRBV4-2|TRBJ1-5|few|.
TGTGCCAGCAGCCAAGAATTGACTGCCGGGGTTCAGCCCCAGCATTTT
CASSQELTAGVQPQHF
>TRBV6-1|TRBJ2-1|.|.
TGTGCCAGCAGTGAAGACCCAGCCAGCTACAATGAGCAGTTCTTC
CASSEDPASYNEQFF
>TRBV7-9|TRBJ2-7|.|TRBD1
TGTGCCAGCAGCTTAGTTACAGGGGGTCGGTACGAGCAGTACTTC
CASSLVTGGRYEQYF
>TRBV4-1|TRBJ2-7|.|TRBD1
TGCGCCAGCAGCCGGAAGATTGGACAGGCTGGGGACGAGCAGTACTTC
CASSRKIGQAGDEQYF
>TRBV30|TRBJ2-5|.|.
TGTGCCTGGAGTGTAATGGGGATGGAGACCCAGTACTTC
CAWSVMGMETQYF
>TRBV5-6|TRBJ1-2|.|TRBD1
TGTGCCAGCAGCCCCATTGATGGACAGGGAGGAGGCTACACCTTC
CASSPIDGQGGGYTF
>TRBV27|TRBJ2-6|.|.
TGTGCCAGCAGTTTTCTGGGGGCTTCAGGGGCCAACGTCCTGACTTTC
CASSFLGASGANVLTF
>TRBV7-8|TRBJ2-7|.|TRBD1
TGTGCCAGCAGCTCGGCGGACAGGGGAAGCTACGAGCAGTACTTC
CASSSADRGSYEQYF
>TRBV5-1|TRBJ2-1|.|.
TGCGCCAGCAAAGGGCTGAATGAGCAGTTCTTC
CASKGLNEQFF
>TRBV7-6|TRBJ1-2|.|.
TGTGCCAGCAGCTTATCCATCGACCCTAACTATGGCTACACCTTC
CASSLSIDPNYGYTF
>TRBV4-1|TRBJ1-2|.|.
TGCGCCAGCAGCCAAGATAGGTATGGCTACACCTTC
CASSQDRYGYTF